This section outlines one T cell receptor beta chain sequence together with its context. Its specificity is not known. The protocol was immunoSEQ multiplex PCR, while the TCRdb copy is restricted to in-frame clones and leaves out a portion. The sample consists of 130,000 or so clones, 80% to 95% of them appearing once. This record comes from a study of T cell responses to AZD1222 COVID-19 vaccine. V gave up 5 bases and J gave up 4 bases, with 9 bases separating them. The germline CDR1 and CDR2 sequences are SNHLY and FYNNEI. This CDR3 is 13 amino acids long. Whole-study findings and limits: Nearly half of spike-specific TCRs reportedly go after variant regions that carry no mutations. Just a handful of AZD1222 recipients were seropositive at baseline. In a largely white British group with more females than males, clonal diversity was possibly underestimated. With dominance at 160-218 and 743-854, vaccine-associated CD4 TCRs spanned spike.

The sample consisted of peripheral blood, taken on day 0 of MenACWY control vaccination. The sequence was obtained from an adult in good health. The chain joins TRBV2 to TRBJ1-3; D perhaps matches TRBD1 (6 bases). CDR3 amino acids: CASSTGLGNTIYF. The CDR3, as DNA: TGTGCCAGCAGTACAGGGCTGGGAAACACCATATATTTT. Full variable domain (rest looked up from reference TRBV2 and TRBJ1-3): EPEVTQTPSHQVTQMGQEVILRCVPISNHLYFYWYRQILGQKVEFLVSFYNNEISEKSEIFDDQFSVERPDGSNFTLKIRSTKLEDSAMYFCASSTGLGNTIYFGEGSWLTVV.